Listed below are T cell receptor beta chains from one sample, sequenced in a study of spatial heterogeneity in lung cancer. From the 5' RACE reads, TCRdb called clonotypes with MiXCR, one entry per CDR3 protein. The sample lists fewer than 5,000 distinct CDR3 sequences; about 6% were seen once. The sequenced sample was lung tumor tissue, obtained at surgery. The origin of the receptors is a male donor with early-stage non-small cell lung cancer. Each CDR3 is given with its conserved first and last residue. The order of the fields is J gene, V gene, clone size, D gene, CDR3 length, CDR3 protein, CDR3 DNA. A D gene is named only where the DNA matches it firmly. The size field is filled for only some rows; it gives once, few, many or a size class.

TRBJ2-1 TRBV29-1 medium-sized TRBD2 14 CSVLAGGSYNEQFF TGCAGCGTTTTAGCGGGGGGGTCCTACAATGAGCAGTTCTTC
TRBJ1-2 TRBV24-1 many . 15 CATSDHATGNYGYTF TGTGCCACCAGTGACCACGCCACAGGAAACTATGGCTACACCTTC
TRBJ1-2 TRBV25-1 medium-sized . 14 CASSEGNTNYGYTF TGTGCCAGCAGTGAGGGCAATACTAACTATGGCTACACCTTC
TRBJ2-2 TRBV5-1 many . 14 CASSPGTVAGELFF TGCGCCAGCAGCCCCGGAACGGTCGCCGGGGAGCTGTTTTTT
TRBJ1-6 TRBV20-1 many . 15 CSARDSSSYNSPLHF TGCAGTGCTAGGGACAGCAGCTCCTATAATTCACCCCTCCACTTT
TRBJ1-2 TRBV20-1 many . 15 CSARDRTARYYGYTF TGCAGTGCTAGAGATCGGACAGCGAGATACTATGGCTACACCTTC
TRBJ2-3 TRBV11-3 medium-sized TRBD2 19 CASSFRGAGGEGVPDTQYF TGTGCCAGCAGCTTTCGGGGAGCGGGAGGTGAGGGAGTGCCAGATACGCAGTATTTT
TRBJ2-7 TRBV20-1 many TRBD1 13 CSAQGQGRHEQYF TGCAGTGCTCAAGGACAGGGGAGGCACGAGCAGTACTTC
TRBJ1-1 TRBV3-1 . TRBD1 15 CASSQTDRGRTEAFF TGTGCCAGCAGCCAAACGGACAGGGGTAGGACTGAAGCTTTCTTT
TRBJ2-4 TRBV28 many . 14 CASTGGGRLNIQYF TGTGCCAGCACGGGAGGGGGCAGATTAAACATTCAGTACTTC
TRBJ2-1 TRBV30 few . 13 CAWSSLGMGEQFF TGTGCCTGGAGTTCCTTGGGGATGGGTGAGCAGTTCTTC
TRBJ1-3 TRBV5-1 many TRBD1 16 CASSSRQGGSGNTIYF TGCGCCAGCAGCTCAAGACAGGGAGGCTCTGGAAACACCATATATTTT
TRBJ1-4 TRBV18 few . 15 CASSPQGPTNEKLFF TGTGCCAGCTCACCCCAGGGACCAACTAATGAAAAACTGTTTTTT
TRBJ2-2 TRBV10-3 medium-sized TRBD1 16 CAISGTGTANTGELFF TGTGCCATCAGTGGGACCGGGACAGCGAACACCGGGGAGCTGTTTTTT
TRBJ1-2 TRBV28 medium-sized . 14 CASSFPGSSDGYTF TGTGCCAGCAGTTTTCCAGGTTCGTCTGATGGCTACACCTTC
TRBJ2-2 TRBV7-2 medium-sized TRBD2 18 CASSLMAGGPILAGELFF TGTGCCAGCAGCTTAATGGCGGGAGGGCCGATTCTTGCTGGGGAGCTGTTTTTT
TRBJ1-1 TRBV25-1 medium-sized . 15 CASSEERAPGAEAFF TGTGCCAGCAGTGAAGAGAGGGCCCCCGGGGCTGAAGCTTTCTTT
TRBJ2-3 TRBV11-2 . TRBD1 14 CASSRTGGKDTQYF TGTGCCAGCAGCAGGACAGGGGGCAAAGATACGCAGTATTTT
TRBJ2-7 TRBV7-9 medium-sized TRBD2 17 CASSSGGTSGRLGEQYF TGTGCCAGCAGCTCCGGCGGGACTAGCGGGAGATTAGGCGAGCAGTACTTC
TRBJ2-1 TRBV6-1 medium-sized . 16 CASSDSLSGSYNEQFF TGTGCCAGCAGTGACTCCTTGAGCGGTTCCTACAATGAGCAGTTCTTC
TRBJ2-1 TRBV6-1 many TRBD2 15 CASSSLADSYNEQFF TGTGCCAGCAGTTCTCTAGCGGACTCCTACAATGAGCAGTTCTTC
TRBJ2-1 TRBV18 few TRBD2 15 CASSPRLAGKDEQFF TGTGCCAGCTCACCCCGACTAGCGGGAAAGGATGAGCAGTTCTTC
TRBJ1-5 TRBV2 medium-sized . 15 CASSEARGGLGPQHF TGTGCCAGCAGTGAAGCGCGAGGGGGTTTGGGGCCCCAGCATTTT
TRBJ2-5 TRBV9 medium-sized TRBD2 15 CASSVAAGGQETQYF TGTGCCAGCAGCGTAGCGGCGGGAGGTCAAGAGACCCAGTACTTC
TRBJ1-2 TRBV19 medium-sized . 9 CASGYGYTF TGTGCCAGCGGGTATGGCTACACCTTC
TRBJ1-2 TRBV5-1 medium-sized . 12 CASSLTGGGYTF TGCGCCAGCAGCTTGACGGGAGGTGGCTACACCTTC
TRBJ2-1 TRBV7-3 many TRBD2 15 CATSREGLAVNEQFF TGTGCCACCTCCCGGGAGGGACTAGCGGTAAATGAGCAGTTCTTC
TRBJ2-3 TRBV29-1 . . 13 CSVDTGETDTQYF TGCAGCGTTGATACGGGCGAGACAGATACGCAGTATTTT
TRBJ2-3 TRBV29-1 many . 14 CSVVAFRGTDTQYF TGCAGCGTTGTAGCCTTCCGGGGGACAGATACGCAGTATTTT
TRBJ2-1 TRBV20-1 many TRBD2 12 CSASPLAGEQFF TGCAGTGCTAGTCCTCTAGCGGGTGAGCAGTTCTTC
TRBJ2-1 TRBV12-3/TRBV12-4 medium-sized TRBD2 14 CASSRTSGFNEQFF TGTGCCAGCAGCCGGACTAGCGGGTTTAATGAGCAGTTCTTC
TRBJ2-4 TRBV20-1 medium-sized TRBD1 13 CSARETGVYIQYF TGCAGTGCTAGAGAGACAGGGGTATACATTCAGTACTTC
TRBJ2-1 TRBV6-1 medium-sized TRBD1 11 CASRRTGEQFF TGTGCCAGCAGACGGACAGGGGAGCAGTTCTTC
TRBJ2-7 TRBV12-3/TRBV12-4 many TRBD1 13 CASRTGISYEQYF TGTGCCAGCAGGACAGGGATCTCCTACGAGCAGTACTTC
TRBJ1-5 TRBV6-5 medium-sized TRBD1 15 CASSPGQGANQPQHF TGTGCCAGCAGCCCCGGACAGGGGGCTAATCAGCCCCAGCATTTT
TRBJ1-1 TRBV6-6 medium-sized . 12 CASSYTNTEAFF TGTGCCAGCAGTTACACGAACACTGAAGCTTTCTTT
TRBJ1-2 TRBV20-1 many TRBD1 15 CSAQGQGNIDYGYTF TGCAGTGCTCAGGGACAGGGGAATATAGACTATGGCTACACCTTC
TRBJ2-1 TRBV10-2 hyperexpanded . 18 CASSEPEGRRESYNEQFF TGCGCCAGCAGTGAGCCCGAGGGGCGACGGGAGTCCTACAATGAGCAGTTCTTC
TRBJ2-4 TRBV7-8 medium-sized TRBD2 14 CASSLGTSGNIQYF TGTGCCAGCAGCTTAGGGACTAGCGGAAACATTCAGTACTTC
TRBJ2-7 TRBV5-1 medium-sized . 15 CASSPDGLAFYEQYF TGCGCCAGCAGCCCAGACGGGCTAGCCTTCTACGAGCAGTACTTC
TRBJ1-2 TRBV5-6 medium-sized . 13 CASYREAVRGYTF TGTGCCAGCTACAGGGAGGCAGTGAGGGGCTACACCTTC
TRBJ2-7 TRBV28 medium-sized . 15 CASSLSMSGAYEQYF TGTGCCAGCAGTTTATCCATGTCCGGGGCCTACGAGCAGTACTTC
TRBJ2-1 TRBV5-1 medium-sized . 16 CASSPQASTGYNEQFF TGCGCCAGCAGCCCCCAGGCGTCCACGGGCTACAATGAGCAGTTCTTC
TRBJ2-1 TRBV6-1 medium-sized . 14 CASSLRDGYNEQFF TGTGCCAGCAGTCTCCGGGACGGCTACAATGAGCAGTTCTTC
TRBJ1-5 TRBV10-3 few TRBD1 15 CASRGDRSSNQPQHF TGTGCCTCCAGGGGGGACAGGAGTAGCAATCAGCCCCAGCATTTT
TRBJ2-2 TRBV3-1 many . 15 CASSQAGANTGELFF TGTGCCAGCAGCCAGGCCGGCGCGAACACCGGGGAGCTGTTTTTT
TRBJ2-2 TRBV6-4 many TRBD2 16 CASSDSSLAGTGELFF TGTGCCAGCAGTGACTCCAGTCTAGCGGGTACCGGGGAGCTGTTTTTT
TRBJ2-5 TRBV7-9 many TRBD2 17 CASSHRTSGRVVKTQYF TGTGCCAGCAGCCACCGGACTAGCGGGAGGGTGGTGAAGACCCAGTACTTC
TRBJ2-5 TRBV5-5 many . 12 CASSLTGETQYF TGTGCCAGCAGCTTAACAGGAGAGACCCAGTACTTC
TRBJ1-1 TRBV4-2 . . 13 CASSQDVGDRTVF TGTGCCAGCAGCCAAGATGTGGGGGACCGCACTGTCTTT